These 17 T cell receptor beta chains originate from one sample sequenced in a study of untreated major depressive disorder (dated 2018 in TCRdb). Library creation used the immunoSEQ multiplex PCR assay. The source is immuneACCESS, and TCRdb retained only in-frame sequences with V and J called. Part of the clones is not carried over; for the studies checked, unresolved V genes explain less than half of this, and the remainder is unexplained. In all, the sample holds around 20,000 clones, and approximately 95% of those were seen once. About 0.31% of the sample is in the top ten clones. The sequenced material came from CD4+ T cells from PBMCs. The source of these receptors is a man aged 30 to 39 in good health.

This sequence joins TRBV7-2 and TRBJ2-4; D not resolved. The CDR3 loop spans 14 amino acids. Germline assignment: CDR1 SGHTA and CDR2 FQGNSA. Trimming removed 1 base at V and 6 bases at J, with 10 bases between. The CDR3 nucleotides read TGTGCCAGCAGCTTAGGTGCGCGTGCAAACATTCAGTACTTC. It codes for CASSLGARANIQYF. Filled out from reference TRBV7-2 and TRBJ2-4, the complete variable domain reads GAGVSQSPSNKVTEKGKDVELRCDPISGHTALYWYRQSLGQGLEFLIYFQGNSAPDKSGLPSDRFSAERTGGSVSTLTIQRTQQEDSAVYLCASSLGARANIQYFGAGTRLSVL.

This chain connects TRBV7-3 to TRBJ2-1; D is possibly TRBD2 (7 bases). CDR3 length equals 16 residues. Germline-derived CDR1 and CDR2 are SGHTA and FQGTGA. Deletions cut 4 bases from V and 6 bases from J, with 19 bases between. CDR3 DNA: TGTGCCAGCAGCTCCCGGGGAGGGGGAGAAGGCAATGAGCAGTTCTTC. It translates to CASSSRGGGEGNEQFF. The whole variable domain, remainder taken from reference TRBV7-3 and TRBJ2-1, is GAGVSQTPSNKVTEKGKYVELRCDPISGHTALYWYRQSLGQGPEFLIYFQGTGAADDSGLPNDRFFAVRPEGSVSTLKIQRTERGDSAVYLCASSSRGGGEGNEQFFGPGTRLTVL.

The rearrangement links TRBV2 to TRBJ2-2, with TRBD1 matching 7 bases. Trimming took 7 bases from V and 6 from J; bases not matched to a gene: 5. Germline assignment: CDR1 SNHLY and CDR2 FYNNEI. This CDR3 is 13 amino acids long. The CDR3 loop reads CASKQGPPGELFF. The CDR3 DNA reads as TGTGCCAGCAAACAGGGGCCCCCCGGGGAGCTGTTTTTT.

V and J are TRBV9 and TRBJ2-1, with 14 nucleotides matching TRBD2. This CDR3 region has 16 residues. Trimming removed 4 bases from V and 6 bases from J; junction bases left unmatched: 6. The germline V gene has CDR1 SGDLS and CDR2 YYNGEE. The CDR3 DNA is TGTGCCAGCAGCCTCCCGGGACTAGCGGGAGTCAATGAGCAGTTCTTC. Translated: CASSLPGLAGVNEQFF. The full variable domain, its missing parts supplied by reference TRBV9 and TRBJ2-1, is DSGVTQTPKHLITATGQRVTLRCSPRSGDLSVYWYQQSLDQGLQFLIQYYNGEERAKGNILERFSAQQFPDLHSELNLSSLELGDSALYFCASSLPGLAGVNEQFFGPGTRLTVL.

V is TRBV9 and J is TRBJ1-2, with TRBD1 identical over 10 bases. From germline, CDR1 is SGDLS and CDR2 YYNGEE. Trimming took 2 bases from V and 4 from J; bases not matched to a gene: 2. The CDR3 is 14 amino acids. CDR3 amino acids: CASSVGTGAYGYTF. In DNA form, the CDR3 reads TGTGCCAGCAGCGTCGGGACAGGGGCCTATGGCTACACCTTC.

This chain uses TRBV19 with TRBJ2-6; weak D call: TRBD1 (5 bases). The CDR3 sequence is 15 residues long. CDR1 is LNHDA and CDR2 is SQIVND in the germline V gene (reference sequence). Trimming stripped 5 bases from V and 2 bases from J, with 10 bases between. The CDR3 loop is CASSADRAGANVLTF. CDR3 coding DNA: TGTGCCAGTAGTGCCGACAGAGCTGGGGCCAACGTCCTGACTTTC.

This chain joins TRBV10-1 and TRBJ1-1; maybe TRBD1 (5 bases). The CDR3 contains 14 residues. Germline V lookup: CDR1 WNHNN, CDR2 SYGVQD (reference sequence). V shed 6 bases and J shed 1 base, with 12 bases lying between them. CDR3: CASRRGWWNTEAFF. The CDR3 bases are TGCGCCAGCAGGCGGGGGTGGTGGAACACTGAAGCTTTCTTT.

The chain carries TRBV5-4 and TRBJ2-7; 8 bases are shared with TRBD2. The CDR3 is 17 residues long. The V segment lost 4 bases and the J segment 8 bases; nucleotides outside the gene matches: 20. Germline values: CDR1 SGHNT, CDR2 YYREEE (reference sequence). CDR3 nucleotide sequence: TGTGCCAGCAGCGGCCCCGGGGCGGGAGGCCCCCCTGGGAAGCAGTACTTC. Its protein product is CASSGPGAGGPPGKQYF. Based on the CDR3 plus reference TRBV5-4 and TRBJ2-7, the full variable domain is ETGVTQSPTHLIKTRGQQVTLRCSSQSGHNTVSWYQQALGQGPQFIFQYYREEENGRGNFPPRFSGLQFPNYSSELNVNALELDDSALYLCASSGPGAGGPPGKQYFGPGTRLTVT.

The chain links TRBV7-2 to TRBJ1-5; a possible D gene is TRBD1 (6 bases). Trimming took 5 bases from V and 1 from J, leaving 15 bases between them. The length of the CDR3 is 16 residues. Germline V CDR1 and CDR2: SGHTA, FQGNSA. The CDR3 loop is CASSLRTALSNQPQHF. CDR3 sequence (DNA): TGTGCCAGCAGCCTCCGGACAGCCCTAAGCAATCAGCCCCAGCATTTT.

The chain is built from TRBV4-3 and TRBJ1-2, with TRBD1 matching 9 bases. V gave up 0 bases and J gave up 8 bases; unmatched junction bases: 10. Germline CDR1 LGHNA, CDR2 YSLEER. The CDR3 consists of 16 residues. In DNA form, the CDR3 reads TGCGCCAGCAGCCAAGACCGCGGACAGGGGTCTGGCGGCTACACCTTC. Its protein product is CASSQDRGQGSGGYTF.

This rearrangement joins TRBV30 to TRBJ1-5; unclear D gene. Per the germline V gene, CDR1 is GTSNPN and CDR2 is SVGIG (reference sequence). The CDR3 contains 13 residues. Trimming stripped 2 bases from V and 1 base from J, with 6 bases between. The CDR3 is CAWSLDSNQPQHF. The CDR3, as DNA: TGTGCCTGGAGTCTGGACAGCAATCAGCCCCAGCATTTT.

The chain links TRBV5-8 to TRBJ2-6, with TRBD2 as a possible D gene (5 bases). Trimming cost V 9 bases and J 0 bases, with 16 bases left between them. The CDR3 totals 16 residues. Per germline, CDR1 SGHTS and CDR2 YDEGEE. The CDR3 nucleotides read TGTGCCATCAACGGGATACCGAGCTCTGGGGCCAACGTCCTGACTTTC. This encodes CAINGIPSSGANVLTF. Using reference TRBV5-8 and TRBJ2-6 for the parts outside the CDR3, the full variable domain is EAGVTQSPTHLIKTRGQQATLRCSPISGHTSVYWYQQALGLGLQFLLWYDEGEERNRGNFPPRFSGRQFPNYSSELNVNALELEDSALYLCAINGIPSSGANVLTFGAGSRLTVL.

The V call is TRBV5-1, the J call TRBJ2-2; TRBD2 aligns across 8 bases. This CDR3 has 14 amino acids. Germline trimming cut 4 bases from V and 6 bases from J; bases unmatched to any gene: 5. The germline gives CDR1 SGHRS, CDR2 YFSETQ. CDR3 protein: CASSAGLASGELFF. CDR3 bases: TGCGCCAGCAGCGCCGGACTAGCTTCCGGGGAGCTGTTTTTT.

This chain uses TRBV7-7 with TRBJ2-2; the D is unclear. V lost 1 base and J lost 7, with 16 bases in between. The germline V gene has CDR1 SSHAT and CDR2 FNYEAQ (reference sequence). CDR3 length equals 16 residues. The CDR3 loop is CASSLEIGLFGGELFF. For the CDR3, the DNA is TGTGCCAGCAGCTTAGAGATCGGGTTATTTGGCGGGGAGCTGTTTTTT.

The chain carries TRBV25-1 and TRBJ2-1, with 7 bases lining up with TRBD2. The CDR3 sequence is 11 residues long. The V segment lost 6 bases and the J segment 7 bases; nucleotides outside the gene matches: 0. Germline CDR1 is MGHDK and CDR2 is SYGVNS. The CDR3: CASRRGNEQFF. The CDR3, as DNA: TGTGCCAGCAGGCGGGGGAATGAGCAGTTCTTC.

In nucleotides, the CDR3 is TGTGCCAGTAGTACGTTGACTAGCGGTAGGGAGACCCAGTACTTC. It specifies CASSTLTSGRETQYF. The chain combines TRBV19 with TRBJ2-5, with TRBD2 identical over 9 bases. This CDR3 contains 15 residues. V was clipped by 4 bases and J by 5 bases; unmatched bases: 8. From germline, CDR1 is LNHDA and CDR2 SQIVND (reference sequence). Supplemented by reference TRBV19 and TRBJ2-5, the full variable domain reads DGGITQSPKYLFRKEGQNVTLSCEQNLNHDAMYWYRQDPGQGLRLIYYSQIVNDFQKGDIAEGYSVSREKKESFPLTVTSAQKNPTAFYLCASSTLTSGRETQYFGPGTRLLVL.

The chain has TRBV18 and TRBJ1-3; maybe TRBD1 (6 bases). The CDR3 contains 14 residues. Germline V lookup: CDR1 KGHSH, CDR2 LQKENI. V gave up 3 bases and J gave up 4 bases, with 10 bases separating them. The CDR3, as DNA: TGTGCCAGCTCACCCCGACAGGTGGGAAACACCATATATTTT. Amino acids: CASSPRQVGNTIYF.